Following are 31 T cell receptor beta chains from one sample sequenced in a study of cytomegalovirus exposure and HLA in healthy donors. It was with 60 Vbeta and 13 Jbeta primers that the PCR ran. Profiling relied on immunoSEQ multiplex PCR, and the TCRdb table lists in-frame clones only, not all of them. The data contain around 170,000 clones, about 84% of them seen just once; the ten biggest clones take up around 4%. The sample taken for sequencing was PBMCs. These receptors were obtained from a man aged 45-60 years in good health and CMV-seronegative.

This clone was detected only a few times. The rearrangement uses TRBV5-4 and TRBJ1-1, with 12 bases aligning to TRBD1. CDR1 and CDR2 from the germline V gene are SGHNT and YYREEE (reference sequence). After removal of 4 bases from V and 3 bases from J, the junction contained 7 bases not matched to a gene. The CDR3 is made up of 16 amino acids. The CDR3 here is CASSGGQGAEDTEAFF. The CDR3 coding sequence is TGTGCCAGCAGCGGGGGACAGGGGGCAGAGGACACTGAAGCTTTCTTT.

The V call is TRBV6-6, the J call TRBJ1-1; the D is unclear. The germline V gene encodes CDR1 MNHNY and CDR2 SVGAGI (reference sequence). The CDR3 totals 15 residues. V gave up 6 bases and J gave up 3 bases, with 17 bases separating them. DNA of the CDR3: TGTGCCAGCAGCTATGGACTGGCAGAGTACACTGAAGCTTTCTTT. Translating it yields CASSYGLAEYTEAFF.

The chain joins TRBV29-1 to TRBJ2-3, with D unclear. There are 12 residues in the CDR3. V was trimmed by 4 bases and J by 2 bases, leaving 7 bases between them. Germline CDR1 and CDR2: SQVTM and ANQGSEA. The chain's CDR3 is CSVGRSTDTQYF. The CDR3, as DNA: TGCAGCGTTGGTCGGTCCACAGATACGCAGTATTTT.

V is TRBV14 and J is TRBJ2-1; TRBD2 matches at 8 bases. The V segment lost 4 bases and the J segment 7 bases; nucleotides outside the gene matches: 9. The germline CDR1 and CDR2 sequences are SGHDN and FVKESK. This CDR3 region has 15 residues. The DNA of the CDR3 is TGTGCCAGCAGCCCGGGACTAGGAGTCAGGAATGAGCAGTTCTTC. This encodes CASSPGLGVRNEQFF.

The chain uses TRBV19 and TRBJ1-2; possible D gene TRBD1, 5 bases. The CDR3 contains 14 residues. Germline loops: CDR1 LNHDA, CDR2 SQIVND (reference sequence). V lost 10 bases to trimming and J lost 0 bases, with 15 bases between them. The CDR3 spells CATLPRGANYGYTF. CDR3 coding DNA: TGTGCCACCCTGCCCCGGGGGGCTAACTATGGCTACACCTTC. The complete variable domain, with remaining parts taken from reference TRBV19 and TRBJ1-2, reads DGGITQSPKYLFRKEGQNVTLSCEQNLNHDAMYWYRQDPGQGLRLIYYSQIVNDFQKGDIAEGYSVSREKKESFPLTVTSAQKNPTAFYLCATLPRGANYGYTFGSGTRLTVV.

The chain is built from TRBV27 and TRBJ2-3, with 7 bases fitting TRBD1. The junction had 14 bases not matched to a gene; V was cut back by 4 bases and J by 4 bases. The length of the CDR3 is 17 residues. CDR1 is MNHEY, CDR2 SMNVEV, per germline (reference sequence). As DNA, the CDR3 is TGTGCCAGCAGTTCACCCCAGAGGGGGCGAATGTCAGATACGCAGTATTTT. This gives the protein CASSSPQRGRMSDTQYF.

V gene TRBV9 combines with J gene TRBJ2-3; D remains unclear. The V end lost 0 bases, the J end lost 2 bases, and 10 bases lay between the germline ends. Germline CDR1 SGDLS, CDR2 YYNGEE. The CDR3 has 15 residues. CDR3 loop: CASSVGGLHTDTQYF. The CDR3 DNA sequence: TGTGCCAGCAGCGTAGGTGGCTTACACACAGATACGCAGTATTTT.

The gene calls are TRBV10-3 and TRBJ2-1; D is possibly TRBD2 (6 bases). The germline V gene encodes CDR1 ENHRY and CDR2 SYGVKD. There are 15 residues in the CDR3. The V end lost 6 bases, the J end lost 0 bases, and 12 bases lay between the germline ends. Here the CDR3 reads CAIRGDGSSYNEQFF. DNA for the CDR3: TGTGCCATCAGGGGGGACGGGAGCTCCTACAATGAGCAGTTCTTC.

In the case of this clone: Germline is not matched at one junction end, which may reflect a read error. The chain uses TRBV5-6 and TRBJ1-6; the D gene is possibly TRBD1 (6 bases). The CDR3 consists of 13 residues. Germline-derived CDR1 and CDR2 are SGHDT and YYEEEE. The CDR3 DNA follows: TGTGCCAGCAGTTTGGGGGCAGATTCACCCCTCCACTTT. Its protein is CASSLGADSPLHF.

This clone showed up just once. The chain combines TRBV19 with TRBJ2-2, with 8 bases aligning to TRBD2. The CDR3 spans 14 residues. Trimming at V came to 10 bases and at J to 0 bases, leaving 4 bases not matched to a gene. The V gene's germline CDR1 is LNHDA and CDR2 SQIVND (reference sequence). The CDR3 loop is CATGGGTNTGELFF. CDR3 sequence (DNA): TGTGCCACCGGGGGGGGAACGAACACCGGGGAGCTGTTTTTT.

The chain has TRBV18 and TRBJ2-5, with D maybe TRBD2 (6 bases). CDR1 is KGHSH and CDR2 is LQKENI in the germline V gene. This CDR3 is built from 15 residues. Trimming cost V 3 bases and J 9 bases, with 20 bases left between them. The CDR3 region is CASSPSTTGSVAQYF. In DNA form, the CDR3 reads TGTGCCAGCTCACCGTCGACTACCGGGAGCGTGGCCCAGTACTTC.

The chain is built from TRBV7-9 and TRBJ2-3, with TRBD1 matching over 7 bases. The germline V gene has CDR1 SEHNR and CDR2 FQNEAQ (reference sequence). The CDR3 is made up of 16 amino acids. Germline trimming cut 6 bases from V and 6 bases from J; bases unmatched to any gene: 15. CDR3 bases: TGTGCCAGCAGGTACGGGACAGCCTTATTCTTGGATACGCAGTATTTT. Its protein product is CASRYGTALFLDTQYF.

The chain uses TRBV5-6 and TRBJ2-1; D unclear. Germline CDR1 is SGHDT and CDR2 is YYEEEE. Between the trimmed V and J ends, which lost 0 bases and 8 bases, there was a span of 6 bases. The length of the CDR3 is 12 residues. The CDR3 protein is CASSLDGHEQFF. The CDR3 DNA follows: TGTGCCAGCAGCTTGGATGGCCATGAGCAGTTCTTC.

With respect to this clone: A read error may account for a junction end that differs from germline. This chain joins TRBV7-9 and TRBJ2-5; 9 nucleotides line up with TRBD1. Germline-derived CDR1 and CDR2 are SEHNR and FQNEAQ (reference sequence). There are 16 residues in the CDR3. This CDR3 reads CSSSPGQGTLQETQYF. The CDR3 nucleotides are TGTTCCAGCAGCCCAGGACAGGGGACCCTACAAGAGACCCAGTACTTC.

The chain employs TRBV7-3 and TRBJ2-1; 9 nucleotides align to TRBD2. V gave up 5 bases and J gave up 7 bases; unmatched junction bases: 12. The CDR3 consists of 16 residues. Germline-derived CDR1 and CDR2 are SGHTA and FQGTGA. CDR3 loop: CASSPGGRGGRNEQFF. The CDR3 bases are TGTGCCAGCAGCCCCGGGGGGCGGGGGGGCCGAAATGAGCAGTTCTTC.

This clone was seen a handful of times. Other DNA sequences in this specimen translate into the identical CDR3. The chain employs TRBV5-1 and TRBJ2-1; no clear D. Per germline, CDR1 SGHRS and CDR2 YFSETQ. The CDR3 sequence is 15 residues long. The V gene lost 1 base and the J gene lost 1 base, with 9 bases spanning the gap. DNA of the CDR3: TGCGCCAGCAGCTTGTCGGGTGGGTCCTACAATGAGCAGTTCTTC. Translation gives CASSLSGGSYNEQFF. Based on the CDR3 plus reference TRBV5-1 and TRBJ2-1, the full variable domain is KAGVTQTPRYLIKTRGQQVTLSCSPISGHRSVSWYQQTPGQGLQFLFEYFSETQRNKGNFPGRFSGRQFSNSRSEMNVSTLELGDSALYLCASSLSGGSYNEQFFGPGTRLTVL.

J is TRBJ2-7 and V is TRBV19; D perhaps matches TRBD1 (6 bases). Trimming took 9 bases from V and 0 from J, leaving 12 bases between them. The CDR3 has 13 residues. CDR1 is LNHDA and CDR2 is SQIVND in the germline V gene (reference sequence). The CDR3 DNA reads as TGTGCCAGCGGGGACACAGGCTCCTACGAGCAGTACTTC. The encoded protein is CASGDTGSYEQYF. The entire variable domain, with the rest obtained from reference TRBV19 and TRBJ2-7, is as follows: DGGITQSPKYLFRKEGQNVTLSCEQNLNHDAMYWYRQDPGQGLRLIYYSQIVNDFQKGDIAEGYSVSREKKESFPLTVTSAQKNPTAFYLCASGDTGSYEQYFGPGTRLTVT.

This chain's CDR3 is CASSKTGGLDTGELFF. The CDR3 DNA reads TGTGCCAGCTCGAAGACAGGGGGCTTAGACACCGGGGAGCTGTTTTTT. The V call is TRBV2, the J call TRBJ2-2; 10 bases are a match to TRBD1. CDR3 length: 16 amino acids. Germline V gene lookup returns CDR1 SNHLY and CDR2 FYNNEI. J lost 3 bases, V lost 8 bases, and 9 bases had no gene match.

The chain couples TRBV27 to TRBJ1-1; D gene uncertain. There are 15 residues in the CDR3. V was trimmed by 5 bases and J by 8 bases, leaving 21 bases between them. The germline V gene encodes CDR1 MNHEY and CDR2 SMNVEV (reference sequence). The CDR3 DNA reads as TGTGCCAGCAGTCCCGTAGGAGATGGTGGGAGCGAAGCTTTCTTT. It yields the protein CASSPVGDGGSEAFF.

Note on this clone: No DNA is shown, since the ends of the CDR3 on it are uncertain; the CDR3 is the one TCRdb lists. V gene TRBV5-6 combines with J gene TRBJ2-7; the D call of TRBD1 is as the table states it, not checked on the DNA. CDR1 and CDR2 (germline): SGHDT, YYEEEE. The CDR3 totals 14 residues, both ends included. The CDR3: CASILDRGLGEQYF.

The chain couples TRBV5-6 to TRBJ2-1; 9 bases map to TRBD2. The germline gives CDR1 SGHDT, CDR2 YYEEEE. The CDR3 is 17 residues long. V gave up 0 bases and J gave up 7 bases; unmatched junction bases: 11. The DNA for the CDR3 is TGTGCCAGCAGCTTGGATCCGCGGGGGGGCCAGTATAATGAGCAGTTCTTC. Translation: CASSLDPRGGQYNEQFF. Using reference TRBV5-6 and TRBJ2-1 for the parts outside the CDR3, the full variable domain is DAGVTQSPTHLIKTRGQQVTLRCSPKSGHDTVSWYQQALGQGPQFIFQYYEEEERQRGNFPDRFSGHQFPNYSSELNVNALLLGDSALYLCASSLDPRGGQYNEQFFGPGTRLTVL.

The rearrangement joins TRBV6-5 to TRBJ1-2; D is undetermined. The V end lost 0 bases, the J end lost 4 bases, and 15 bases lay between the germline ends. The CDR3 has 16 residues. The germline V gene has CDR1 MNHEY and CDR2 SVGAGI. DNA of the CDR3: TGTGCCAGCAGTTACTCTCCCGGGATGGGAGGCTATGGCTACACCTTC. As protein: CASSYSPGMGGYGYTF.

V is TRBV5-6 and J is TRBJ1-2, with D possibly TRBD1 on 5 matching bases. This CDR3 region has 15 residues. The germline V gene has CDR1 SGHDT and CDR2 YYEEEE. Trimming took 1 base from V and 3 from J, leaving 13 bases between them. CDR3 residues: CASSLTRTIYYGYTF. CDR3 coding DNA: TGTGCCAGCAGCTTGACGCGGACAATTTACTATGGCTACACCTTC.

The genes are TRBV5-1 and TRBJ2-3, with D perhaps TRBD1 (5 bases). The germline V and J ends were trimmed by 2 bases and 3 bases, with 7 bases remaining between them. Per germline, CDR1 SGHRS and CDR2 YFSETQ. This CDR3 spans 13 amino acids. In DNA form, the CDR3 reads TGCGCCAGCAGCTTAGGGGAAACAGATACGCAGTATTTT. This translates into CASSLGETDTQYF.

The CDR3 protein is CAISESGSTAGEQFF. The DNA for the CDR3 is TGTGCCATCAGTGAGTCCGGTAGTACAGCTGGTGAGCAGTTCTTC. The chain combines TRBV10-3 with TRBJ2-1; D unresolved. The CDR3 covers 15 residues. V was trimmed by 0 bases and J by 9 bases, leaving 15 bases between them. Germline lookup yields CDR1 ENHRY and CDR2 SYGVKD.

CDR3: CASSPGQGEKPQHF. The CDR3 DNA reads as TGTGCCAGCTCCCCGGGGCAGGGGGAAAAGCCCCAGCATTTT. The gene calls are TRBV18 and TRBJ1-5, with 7 bases matching TRBD1. V was pared by 6 bases and J by 8 bases, with 10 bases of the junction left unmatched. Per germline, CDR1 KGHSH and CDR2 LQKENI. The CDR3 runs 14 residues. Filled out from reference TRBV18 and TRBJ1-5, the complete variable domain reads NAGVMQNPRHLVRRRGQEARLRCSPMKGHSHVYWYRQLPEEGLKFMVYLQKENIIDESGMPKERFSAEFPKEGPSILRIQQVVRGDSAAYFCASSPGQGEKPQHFGDGTRLSIL.

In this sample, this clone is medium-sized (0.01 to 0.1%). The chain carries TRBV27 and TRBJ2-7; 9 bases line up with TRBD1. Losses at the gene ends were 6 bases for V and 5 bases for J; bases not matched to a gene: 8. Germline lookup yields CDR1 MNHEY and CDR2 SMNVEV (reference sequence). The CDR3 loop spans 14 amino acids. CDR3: CASSIQGANNEQYF. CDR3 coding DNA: TGTGCCAGCAGCATACAGGGGGCTAACAACGAGCAGTACTTC.

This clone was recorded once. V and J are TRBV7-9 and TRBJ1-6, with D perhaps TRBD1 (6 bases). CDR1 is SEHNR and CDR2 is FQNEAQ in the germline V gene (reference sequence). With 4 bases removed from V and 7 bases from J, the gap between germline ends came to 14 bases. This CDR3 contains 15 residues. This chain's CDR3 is CASSSLGTPNSPLHF. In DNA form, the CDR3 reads TGTGCCAGCAGCTCCCTGGGGACACCGAATTCACCCCTCCACTTT.

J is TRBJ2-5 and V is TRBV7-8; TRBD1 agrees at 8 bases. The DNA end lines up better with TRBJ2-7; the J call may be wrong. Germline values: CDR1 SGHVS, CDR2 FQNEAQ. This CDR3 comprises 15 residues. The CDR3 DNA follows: TGTGCCAGCAGCCCCGGACAGGGTCCTTCGTACGAGCAGTACTTC. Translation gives CASSPGQGPSYEQYF.

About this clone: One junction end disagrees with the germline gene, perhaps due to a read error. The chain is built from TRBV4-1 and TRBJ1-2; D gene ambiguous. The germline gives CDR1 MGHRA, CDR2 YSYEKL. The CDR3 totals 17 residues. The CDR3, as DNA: TGCGCCAGCAGCCAATCTGACCTTAATCCCGCTAACTATGACTACACCTTC. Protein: CASSQSDLNPANYDYTF.

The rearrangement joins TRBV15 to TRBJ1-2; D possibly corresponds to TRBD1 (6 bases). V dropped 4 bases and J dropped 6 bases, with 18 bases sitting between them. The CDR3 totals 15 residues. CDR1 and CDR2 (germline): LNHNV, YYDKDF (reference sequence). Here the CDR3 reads CATSTEGVSYNGYTF. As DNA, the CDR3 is TGTGCCACCAGCACTGAGGGGGTCTCATATAATGGCTACACCTTC. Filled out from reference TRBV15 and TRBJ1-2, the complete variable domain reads DAMVIQNPRYQVTQFGKPVTLSCSQTLNHNVMYWYQQKSSQAPKLLFHYYDKDFNNEADTPDNFQSRRPNTSFCFLDIRSPGLGDTAMYLCATSTEGVSYNGYTFGSGTRLTVV.